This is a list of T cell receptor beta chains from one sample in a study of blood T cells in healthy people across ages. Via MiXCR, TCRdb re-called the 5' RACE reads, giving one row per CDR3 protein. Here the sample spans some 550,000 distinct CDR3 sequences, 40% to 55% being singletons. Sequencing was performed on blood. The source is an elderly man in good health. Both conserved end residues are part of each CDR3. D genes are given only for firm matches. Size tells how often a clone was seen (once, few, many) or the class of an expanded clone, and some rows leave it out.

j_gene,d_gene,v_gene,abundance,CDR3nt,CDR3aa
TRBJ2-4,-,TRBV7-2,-,TGTGCCAGCAGCTTAGCGCCACGGGGGCTAGCCAAAAACATTCAGTACTTC,CASSLAPRGLAKNIQYF
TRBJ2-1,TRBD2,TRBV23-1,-,TGCGCCTCCGACGAGGAGCGGGAGTGGGAGTCCTACAATGAGCAGTTCTTC,CASDEEREWESYNEQFF
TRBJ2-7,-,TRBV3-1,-,TGTGCCAGCAGCCAAATCGCCTACGAGCAGTACTTC,CASSQIAYEQYF
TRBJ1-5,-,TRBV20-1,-,TGCAGTGCTAGCCCAGGGGCAGGGTTCAATCAGCCCCAGCATTTT,CSASPGAGFNQPQHF
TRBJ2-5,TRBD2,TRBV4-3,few,TGCGCCAGCAGCCACCTAGCGGGGGACGAGACCCAGTACTTC,CASSHLAGDETQYF
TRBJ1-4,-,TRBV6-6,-,TGTGCCAGCAGCACCGGGAGGGATAATGAAAAACTGTTTTTT,CASSTGRDNEKLFF
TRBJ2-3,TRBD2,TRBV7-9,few,TGTGCCAGCAGCTACCTAACCCCGCTAGCGGGTCGGACAGATACGCAGTATTTT,CASSYLTPLAGRTDTQYF
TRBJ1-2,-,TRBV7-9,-,TGTGCCAGCAGCGATCGGGGATGGGGTTCGTATGGCTACACCTTC,CASSDRGWGSYGYTF
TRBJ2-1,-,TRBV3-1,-,TGTGCCAGCAGCCAAGATGTACGGACTATCAATGAGCAGTTCTTC,CASSQDVRTINEQFF
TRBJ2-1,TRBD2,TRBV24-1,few,TGTGCCACCAGTGATTGGGCGACTAGCCCCTACAATGAGCAGTTCTTC,CATSDWATSPYNEQFF
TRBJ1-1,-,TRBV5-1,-,TGCGCCAGCAGCTTGAGGAGAGCAGCTAGAGGGAACACTGAAGCTTTCTTT,CASSLRRAARGNTEAFF
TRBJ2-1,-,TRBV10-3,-,TGTGCCATCAGTGAGACTATAAACCTAGCGCCCCCGGTCAATGAGCAGTTCTTC,CAISETINLAPPVNEQFF
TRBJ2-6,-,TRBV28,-,TGTGCCAGCAATGGGTTCTCTGGGGCCAACGTCCTGACTTTC,CASNGFSGANVLTF
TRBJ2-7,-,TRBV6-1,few,TGTGCCAGCAGTCCTTCGGGGGACTCCTACGAGCAGTACTTC,CASSPSGDSYEQYF
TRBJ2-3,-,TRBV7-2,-,TGTGCCAGCAGCTTAGCGCCGGGGAGCGGCACAGATACGCAGTATTTT,CASSLAPGSGTDTQYF
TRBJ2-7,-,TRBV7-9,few,TGTGCCACCGGGCAGGACGAGCAGTACTTC,CATGQDEQYF
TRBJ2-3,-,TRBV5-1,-,TGCGCCAGCAGCTTCGGACCGACTAGCACAGATACGCAGTATTTT,CASSFGPTSTDTQYF
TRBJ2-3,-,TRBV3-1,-,TGTGCCAGCAGCCAAGATAACACGCAGTATTTT,CASSQDNTQYF
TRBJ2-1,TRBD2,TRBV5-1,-,TGCGCCAGCAGCTTGGCCGTAACCTCGGGACTAGCGGGGGCCGCCGTCTACAATGAGCAGTTCTTC,CASSLAVTSGLAGAAVYNEQFF
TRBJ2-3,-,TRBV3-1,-,TGTGCCAGCAGCCAGTGGAGTTGTAGCGTGAATACGCAGTATTTT,CASSQWSCSVNTQYF
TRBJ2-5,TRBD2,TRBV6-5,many,TGTGCCAGCAGCGCCCGGGGGGAGCAGTACTTC,CASSARGEQYF
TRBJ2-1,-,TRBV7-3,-,TGTGCCAGCAGCTTATCCTCCACAGGGAAGCGGGATGAGCAGTTCTTC,CASSLSSTGKRDEQFF
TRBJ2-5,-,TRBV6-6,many,TGTGCCAGCAGCGGCTTTGGAGAGACCCAGTACTTC,CASSGFGETQYF
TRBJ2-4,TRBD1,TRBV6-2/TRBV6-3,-,TGTGCCAGCAGTAACAGGGGGCGCGACATTCAGTACTTC,CASSNRGRDIQYF
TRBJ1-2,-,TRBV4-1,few,TGCGCCAGCAGCCAAGGCACCGGGGGCAGGGGCGCCCCCTATGGCTACACCTTC,CASSQGTGGRGAPYGYTF
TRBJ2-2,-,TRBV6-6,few,TGTGCCAGCAGACCAAGCGGGTTCGACACCGGGGAGCTGTTTTTT,CASRPSGFDTGELFF
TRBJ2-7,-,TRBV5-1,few,TGCGCCAGCAGCTACGAAGGGACCCTCTCCTCCTACGAGCAGTACTTC,CASSYEGTLSSYEQYF
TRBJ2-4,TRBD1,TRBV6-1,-,TGTGCCAGCAGCCATTCGGGACAGGGTAGTCAGTGGCACAAAAACATTCAGTACTTC,CASSHSGQGSQWHKNIQYF
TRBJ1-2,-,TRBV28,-,TGTGCCAGCGCCGTCAACTATGGCTACACCTTC,CASAVNYGYTF
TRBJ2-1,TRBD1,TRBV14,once,TGTGCCAGCAGCCGTTGGACAGGGGTGGACAATGAGCAGTTCTTC,CASSRWTGVDNEQFF
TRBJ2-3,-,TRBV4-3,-,TGCGCCAGCAGCCAAGAGGCGGGCACAGATACGCAGTATTTT,CASSQEAGTDTQYF
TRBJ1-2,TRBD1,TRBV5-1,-,TGCGCCAGCAGCTTCACCGGGACAGGGGACGTCTATGGCTACACCTTC,CASSFTGTGDVYGYTF
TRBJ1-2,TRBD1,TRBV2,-,TGTGCCAGCAGTGGGGGACAGGGTCATGGCTACACCTTC,CASSGGQGHGYTF
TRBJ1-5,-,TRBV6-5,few,TGTGCCAGCAGTTACTTGGGTGGTGGGGCAACGGGCAATCAGCCCCAGCATTTT,CASSYLGGGATGNQPQHF
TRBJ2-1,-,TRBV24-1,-,TGTGCCACCAGTCGAGGGGCACCCAATGAGCAGTTCTTC,CATSRGAPNEQFF
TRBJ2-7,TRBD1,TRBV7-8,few,TGTGCCAGCAGCTTAGCCGGGACAGGGTTCTACGAGCAGTACTTC,CASSLAGTGFYEQYF
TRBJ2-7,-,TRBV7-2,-,TGTGCCAGCAGCTTGGACTCGACCCGTGACGAGCAGTACTTC,CASSLDSTRDEQYF
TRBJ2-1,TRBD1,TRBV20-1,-,TGCAGTGCCTCGCCGGGACAGGGTTTTGGGAATGAGCAGTTCTTC,CSASPGQGFGNEQFF
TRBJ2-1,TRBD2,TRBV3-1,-,TGTGCCAGCAGCCAACTAGCGGGACCCTCCTACAATGAGCAGTTCTTC,CASSQLAGPSYNEQFF
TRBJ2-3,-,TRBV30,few,TGTGCCTGTACAAGGTCGGGGCAGTATTTT,CACTRSGQYF